This T cell receptor beta chain was recorded in a study of cytomegalovirus exposure and HLA in healthy donors. Notes on this clone: This CDR3 is also generated by other DNA sequences in the sample.

In the PCR, 60 Vbeta and 13 Jbeta primers were used. Here immunoSEQ multiplex PCR was the method, and the copy in TCRdb shows in-frame clones only, minus some. The profile covers 100,000 to 150,000 clones, with over 70% appearing a single time and more than 3% taken by the ten largest. Sequenced sample: PBMCs. The sequence was obtained from a woman between 45 and 65 years old in good health and CMV-seronegative.

In nucleotides, the CDR3 is TGCGCCAGCAATCAGGGGGTGAATCAGCCCCAGCATTTT. It is translated as CASNQGVNQPQHF. The V gene is TRBV10-2, the J gene TRBJ1-5; 7 bases align to TRBD1. Germline CDR1 and CDR2: WSHSY and SAAADI. J gave up 4 bases and V 7 bases, and 4 bases lay outside the gene matches. This CDR3 spans 13 amino acids.